The next 18 T cell receptor beta chains were all read from a single sample in a study of blood T cell repertoires in COVID-19. Profiling relied on immunoSEQ multiplex PCR, and the TCRdb table lists in-frame clones only, not all of them. This table has under 300,000 clones, around 82% appearing once. The sequencing input was peripheral blood. Receptors originate from a woman aged 50 to 65 who had recovered from COVID-19.

The rearrangement links TRBV6-5 to TRBJ1-5, with 7 bases lining up with TRBD1. CDR1 is MNHEY, CDR2 SVGAGI, per germline. This CDR3 spans 15 amino acids. J was trimmed by 1 base and V by 4 bases; bases with no gene match: 4. DNA of the CDR3: TGTGCCAGCAGTTGGAGACAGGGAAGCAATCAGCCCCAGCATTTT. Encoded protein: CASSWRQGSNQPQHF.

This clone was picked up a small number of times. The V gene is TRBV7-9, the J gene TRBJ1-3; 7 bases agree with TRBD1. Germline loops: CDR1 SEHNR, CDR2 FQNEAQ (reference sequence). V shed 5 bases, J shed 4 bases, and the junction held 5 bases outside the gene matches. The length of the CDR3 is 14 residues. CDR3 loop: CASSSDRAGNTIYF. CDR3 nucleotide sequence: TGTGCCAGCAGCAGCGACAGGGCAGGAAACACCATATATTTT.

The V gene is TRBV6-5, the J gene TRBJ1-2, with 9 positions matching TRBD1. J lost 7 bases, V lost 5 bases, and 8 bases had no gene match. Germline assignment: CDR1 MNHEY and CDR2 SVGAGI. The CDR3 is 14 amino acids. CDR3 loop: CASSLQGQGAGYTF. The CDR3 DNA reads as TGTGCCAGCAGTCTTCAGGGACAGGGAGCTGGCTACACCTTC.

The chain uses TRBV27 and TRBJ2-5, with TRBD1 as a possible D gene (6 bases). Germline CDR1 is MNHEY and CDR2 is SMNVEV (reference sequence). This CDR3 contains 14 residues. V was pared by 5 bases and J by 5 bases, with 15 bases between. This CDR3 reads CASSPRTGRETQYF. The CDR3 nucleotides are TGTGCCAGCAGTCCCCGAACAGGGCGGGAGACCCAGTACTTC.

This chain links TRBV28 with TRBJ1-1; D not certain. V lost 10 bases and J lost 0, with 9 bases in between. Per germline, CDR1 MDHEN and CDR2 SYDVKM. This CDR3 has 12 amino acids. This CDR3 reads CAIGGLNTEAFF. CDR3 nucleotides: TGTGCCATAGGAGGGTTGAACACTGAAGCTTTCTTT.

The chain recombines TRBV18 with TRBJ2-1, with D tentatively TRBD1 (5 bases). Germline values: CDR1 KGHSH, CDR2 LQKENI. The CDR3 contains 15 residues. The V end was cut by 2 bases, the J end by 4 bases, with 12 bases between. In nucleotides, the CDR3 is TGTGCCAGCTCACCAACGCAGGGTGGTTACAATGAGCAGTTCTTC. It codes for CASSPTQGGYNEQFF. Full variable domain (outside the CDR3, taken from reference TRBV18 and TRBJ2-1): NAGVMQNPRHLVRRRGQEARLRCSPMKGHSHVYWYRQLPEEGLKFMVYLQKENIIDESGMPKERFSAEFPKEGPSILRIQQVVRGDSAAYFCASSPTQGGYNEQFFGPGTRLTVL.

The chain's CDR3 is CASSPRWEMSEKLFF. DNA of the CDR3: TGTGCCAGCTCACCCCGCTGGGAGATGAGTGAAAAACTGTTTTTT. The J gene is TRBJ1-4, the V gene TRBV18; D uncertain. From germline, CDR1 is KGHSH and CDR2 LQKENI. Deletions cut 3 bases from V and 7 bases from J, with 15 bases between. CDR3 size: 15 residues.

The CDR3 here is CATSRQIIATDTQYF. The CDR3 DNA follows: TGTGCCACCAGCAGACAGATAATAGCCACAGATACGCAGTATTTT. The chain couples TRBV15 to TRBJ2-3; D is unclear. This CDR3 is 15 amino acids long. The germline V gene has CDR1 LNHNV and CDR2 YYDKDF (reference sequence). Trimming cost V 2 bases and J 2 bases, with 11 bases left between them.

The chain joins TRBV25-1 to TRBJ1-2; 7 bases match TRBD1. V shed 3 bases, J shed 4 bases, and the junction held 8 bases outside the gene matches. CDR1 is MGHDK and CDR2 is SYGVNS in the germline V gene. This CDR3 comprises 15 residues. As DNA, the CDR3 is TGTGCCAGCAGTGAGACAGGGAAGGCGGGCTATGGCTACACCTTC. Protein sequence: CASSETGKAGYGYTF.

This chain's CDR3 is CASSQDGWGGKKNEQYF. As DNA, the CDR3 is TGCGCCAGCAGCCAAGATGGGTGGGGGGGAAAAAAAAACGAGCAGTACTTC. J is TRBJ2-7 and V is TRBV4-3, with 7 bases fitting TRBD2. Trimming removed 0 bases from V and 5 bases from J; junction bases left unmatched: 13. Looked up from germline, CDR1 is LGHNA and CDR2 is YSLEER. The CDR3 extends over 17 amino acids.

This clone came up once. The chain couples TRBV7-2 to TRBJ2-1; 8 nucleotides agree with TRBD2. The ends lost 0 bases at V and 4 bases at J; junction bases unmatched: 5. The germline V gene encodes CDR1 SGHTA and CDR2 FQGNSA. The length of the CDR3 is 16 residues. CDR3 coding DNA: TGTGCCAGCAGCTTAGCAGGAAGCGGGAGATACAATGAGCAGTTCTTC. Translated: CASSLAGSGRYNEQFF.

V usage is TRBV11-2 and J usage is TRBJ2-5, with TRBD2 matching 7 bases. From germline, CDR1 is SGHAT and CDR2 FQNNGV. The CDR3 sequence is 19 residues long. The V and J ends lost 2 bases and 7 bases, in that order; junction bases with no gene match: 22. CDR3 sequence reads: CASSLRTLSYGGSRGTQYF. The DNA of the CDR3 is TGTGCCAGCAGCTTACGAACCTTGTCTTACGGGGGGTCCAGAGGGACCCAGTACTTC.

The V call is TRBV9, the J call TRBJ2-5, with 8 bases identical to TRBD1. Germline values: CDR1 SGDLS, CDR2 YYNGEE. The V and J ends lost 0 bases and 6 bases, in that order; junction bases with no gene match: 4. This CDR3 comprises 14 residues. CDR3 nucleotide sequence: TGTGCCAGCAGCGTAGTTGGACAGGGCAAGACCCAGTACTTC. Protein product: CASSVVGQGKTQYF.

The V gene is TRBV29-1, the J gene TRBJ1-3; no clear D. The germline V gene has CDR1 SQVTM and CDR2 ANQGSEA. The length of the CDR3 is 14 residues. The ends were cut back, 0 bases at V and 0 bases at J, with 6 bases in the middle. CDR3 DNA sequence: TGCAGCGTTGAAGAAACGCGCTCTGGAAACACCATATATTTT. Protein: CSVEETRSGNTIYF.

The table lists this clone with a few counts. The genes are TRBV5-4 and TRBJ2-3; TRBD2 aligns across 8 bases. J lost 0 bases, V lost 4 bases, and 7 bases had no gene match. The CDR3 contains 16 residues. The germline CDR1 and CDR2 sequences are SGHNT and YYREEE (reference sequence). Here the CDR3 DNA reads TGTGCCAGCAGCCCGACTAGCGATATTAGCACAGATACGCAGTATTTT. It translates to CASSPTSDISTDTQYF.

The J gene is TRBJ2-1, the V gene TRBV5-1, with 10 bases identical to TRBD2. Germline CDR1 and CDR2: SGHRS and YFSETQ. The V and J ends lost 7 bases and 3 bases, in that order; junction bases with no gene match: 4. This CDR3 is 14 amino acids long. CDR3 amino acids: CASFRTSGYNEQFF. DNA of the CDR3: TGCGCCAGCTTCCGGACTAGCGGCTACAATGAGCAGTTCTTC.

The chain recombines TRBV2 with TRBJ1-1; D is ambiguous. CDR1 SNHLY and CDR2 FYNNEI come from the germline V gene. Trimming pared 1 base from V and 3 bases from J, leaving 9 bases between. The length of the CDR3 is 14 residues. The CDR3 sequence: CASSEENGDTEAFF. The CDR3 DNA is TGTGCCAGCAGTGAAGAAAACGGGGACACTGAAGCTTTCTTT.

The chain joins TRBV28 to TRBJ1-1, with unresolved D. The CDR3 extends over 13 amino acids. V dropped 4 bases and J dropped 4 bases, with 10 bases sitting between them. The germline V gene has CDR1 MDHEN and CDR2 SYDVKM. Here the CDR3 reads CASSSPRLTEAFF. The CDR3 nucleotides are TGTGCCAGCAGTTCGCCCAGGCTCACTGAAGCTTTCTTT.